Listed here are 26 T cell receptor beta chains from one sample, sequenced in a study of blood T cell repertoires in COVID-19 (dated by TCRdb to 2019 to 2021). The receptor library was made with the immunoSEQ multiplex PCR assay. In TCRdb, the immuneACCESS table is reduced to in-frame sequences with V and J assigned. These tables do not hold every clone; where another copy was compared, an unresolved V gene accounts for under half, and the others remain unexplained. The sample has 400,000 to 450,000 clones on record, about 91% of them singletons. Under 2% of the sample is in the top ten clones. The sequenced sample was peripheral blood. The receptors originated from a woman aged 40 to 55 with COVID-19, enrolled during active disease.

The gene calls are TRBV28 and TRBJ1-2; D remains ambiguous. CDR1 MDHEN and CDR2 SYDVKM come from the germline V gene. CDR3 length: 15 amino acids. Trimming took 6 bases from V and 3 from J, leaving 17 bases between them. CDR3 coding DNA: TGTGCCAGCAGCCCTATAACTAGAAGGGACTATGGCTACACCTTC. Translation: CASSPITRRDYGYTF.

CDR3 residues: CASSPNQGTPSPLHF. The CDR3 coding sequence is TGTGCCAGCTCACCAAATCAGGGAACCCCCTCACCCCTCCACTTT. The chain carries TRBV18 and TRBJ1-6; D possibly corresponds to TRBD1 (5 bases). The CDR3 consists of 15 residues. V lost 2 bases to trimming and J lost 10 bases, with 15 bases between them. CDR1 and CDR2 from the germline V gene are KGHSH and LQKENI.

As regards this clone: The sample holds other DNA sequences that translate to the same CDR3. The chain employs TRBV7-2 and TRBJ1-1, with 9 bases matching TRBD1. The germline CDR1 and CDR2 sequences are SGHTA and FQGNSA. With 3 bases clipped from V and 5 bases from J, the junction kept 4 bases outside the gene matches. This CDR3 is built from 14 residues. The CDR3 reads CASSLDRGGTEAFF. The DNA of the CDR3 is TGTGCCAGCAGCTTGGACAGGGGTGGGACTGAAGCTTTCTTT. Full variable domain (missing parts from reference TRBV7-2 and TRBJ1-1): GAGVSQSPSNKVTEKGKDVELRCDPISGHTALYWYRQSLGQGLEFLIYFQGNSAPDKSGLPSDRFSAERTGGSVSTLTIQRTQQEDSAVYLCASSLDRGGTEAFFGQGTRLTVV.

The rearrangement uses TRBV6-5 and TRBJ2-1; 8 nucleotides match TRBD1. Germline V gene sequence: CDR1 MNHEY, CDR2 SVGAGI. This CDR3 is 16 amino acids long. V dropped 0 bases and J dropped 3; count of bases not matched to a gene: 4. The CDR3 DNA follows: TGTGCCAGCAGTTACTCAGTGGGACAGGTCTACAATGAGCAGTTCTTC. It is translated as CASSYSVGQVYNEQFF.

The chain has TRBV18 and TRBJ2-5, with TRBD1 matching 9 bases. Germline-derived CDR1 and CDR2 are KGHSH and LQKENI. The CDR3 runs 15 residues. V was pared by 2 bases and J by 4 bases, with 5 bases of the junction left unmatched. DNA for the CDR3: TGTGCCAGCTCACCAGTGGGACAGGGATTAGAGACCCAGTACTTC. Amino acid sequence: CASSPVGQGLETQYF.

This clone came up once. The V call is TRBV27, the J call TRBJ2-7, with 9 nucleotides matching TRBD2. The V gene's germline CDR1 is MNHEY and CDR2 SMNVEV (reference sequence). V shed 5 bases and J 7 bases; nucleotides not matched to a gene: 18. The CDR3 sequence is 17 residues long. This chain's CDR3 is CASSPLTETSGVGEQYF. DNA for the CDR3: TGTGCCAGCAGTCCTCTAACCGAGACTAGCGGAGTCGGTGAGCAGTACTTC.

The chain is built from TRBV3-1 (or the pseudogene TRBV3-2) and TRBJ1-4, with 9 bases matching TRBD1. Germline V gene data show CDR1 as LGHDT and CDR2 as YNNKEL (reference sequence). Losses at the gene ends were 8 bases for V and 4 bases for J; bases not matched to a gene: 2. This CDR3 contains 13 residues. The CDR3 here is CASRGQGNEKLFF. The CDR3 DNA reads TGTGCCAGCCGGGGACAGGGTAATGAAAAACTGTTTTTT.

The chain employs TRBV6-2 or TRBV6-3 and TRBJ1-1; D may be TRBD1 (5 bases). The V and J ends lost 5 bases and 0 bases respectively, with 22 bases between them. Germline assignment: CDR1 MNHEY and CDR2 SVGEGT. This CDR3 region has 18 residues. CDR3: CASSRSFRVELMNTEAFF. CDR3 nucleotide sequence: TGTGCCAGCAGTCGCTCCTTCAGGGTGGAACTCATGAACACTGAAGCTTTCTTT.

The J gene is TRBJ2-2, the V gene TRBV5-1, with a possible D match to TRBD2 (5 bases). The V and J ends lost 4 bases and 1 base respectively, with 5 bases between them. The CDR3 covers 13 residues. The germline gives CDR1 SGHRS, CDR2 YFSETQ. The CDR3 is CASSRENTGELFF. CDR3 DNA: TGCGCCAGCAGCCGGGAGAACACCGGGGAGCTGTTTTTT.

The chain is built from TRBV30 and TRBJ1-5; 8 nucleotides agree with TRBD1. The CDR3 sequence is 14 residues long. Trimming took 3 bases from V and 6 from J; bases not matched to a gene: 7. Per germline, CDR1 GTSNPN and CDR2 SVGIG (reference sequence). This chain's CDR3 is CAWRGRGRAQPQHF. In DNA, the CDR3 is TGTGCCTGGAGAGGCAGGGGGCGCGCTCAGCCCCAGCATTTT. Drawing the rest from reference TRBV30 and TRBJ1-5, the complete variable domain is SQTIHQWPATLVQPVGSPLSLECTVEGTSNPNLYWYRQAAGRGLQLLFYSVGIGQISSEVPQNLSASRPQDRQFILSSKKLLLSDSGFYLCAWRGRGRAQPQHFGDGTRLSIL.

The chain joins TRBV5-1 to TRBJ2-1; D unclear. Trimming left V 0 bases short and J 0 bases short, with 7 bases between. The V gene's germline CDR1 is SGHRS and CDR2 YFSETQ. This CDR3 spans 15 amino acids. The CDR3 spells CASSLDPGSYNEQFF. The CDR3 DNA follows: TGCGCCAGCAGCTTGGACCCCGGCTCCTACAATGAGCAGTTCTTC.

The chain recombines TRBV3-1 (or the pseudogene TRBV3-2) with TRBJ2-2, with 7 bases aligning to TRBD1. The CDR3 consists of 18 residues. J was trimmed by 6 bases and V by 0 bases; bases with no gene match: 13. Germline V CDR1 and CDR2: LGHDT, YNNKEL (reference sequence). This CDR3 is CASSQDLNFLQGSGELFF. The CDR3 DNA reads TGTGCCAGCAGCCAAGACTTAAACTTCTTACAGGGGTCCGGGGAGCTGTTTTTT.

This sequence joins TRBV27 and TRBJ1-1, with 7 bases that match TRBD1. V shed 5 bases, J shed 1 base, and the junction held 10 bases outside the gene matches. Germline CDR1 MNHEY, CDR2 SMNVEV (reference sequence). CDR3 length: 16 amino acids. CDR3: CASSASRGRGNTEAFF. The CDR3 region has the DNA TGTGCCAGCAGTGCCTCGAGGGGGCGAGGGAACACTGAAGCTTTCTTT.

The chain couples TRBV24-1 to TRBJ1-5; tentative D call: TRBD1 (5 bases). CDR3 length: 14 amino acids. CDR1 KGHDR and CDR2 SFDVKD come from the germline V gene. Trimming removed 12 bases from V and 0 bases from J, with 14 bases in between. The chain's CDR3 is CAAGGTLSNQPQHF. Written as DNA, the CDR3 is TGTGCCGCTGGGGGGACGCTTAGCAATCAGCCCCAGCATTTT.

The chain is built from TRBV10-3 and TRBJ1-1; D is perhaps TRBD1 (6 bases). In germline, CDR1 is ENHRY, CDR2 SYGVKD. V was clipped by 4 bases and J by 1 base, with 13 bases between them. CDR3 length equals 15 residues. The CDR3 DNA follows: TGTGCCATCAGTGGGGACATACTATCGAACACTGAAGCTTTCTTT. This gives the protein CAISGDILSNTEAFF.

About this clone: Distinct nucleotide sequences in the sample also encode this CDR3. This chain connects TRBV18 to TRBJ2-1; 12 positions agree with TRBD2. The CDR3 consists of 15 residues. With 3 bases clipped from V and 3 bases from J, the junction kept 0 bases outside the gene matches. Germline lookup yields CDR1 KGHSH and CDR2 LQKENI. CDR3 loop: CASSPTSGSYNEQFF. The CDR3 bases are TGTGCCAGCTCACCGACTAGCGGGAGCTACAATGAGCAGTTCTTC.

For the CDR3, the DNA is TGTGCCACGTCTGCGGGGGAGGGAGATGGCTACACCTTC. This gives the protein CATSAGEGDGYTF. The chain is built from TRBV18 and TRBJ1-2; perhaps TRBD1 as D (5 bases). This CDR3 is built from 13 residues. Germline lookup yields CDR1 KGHSH and CDR2 LQKENI. Trimming removed 10 bases from V and 6 bases from J, with 18 bases in between.

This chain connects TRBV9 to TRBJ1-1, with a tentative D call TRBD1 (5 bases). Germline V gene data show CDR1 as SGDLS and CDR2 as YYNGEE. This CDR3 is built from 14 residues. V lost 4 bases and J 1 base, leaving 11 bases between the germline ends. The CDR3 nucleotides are TGTGCCAGCAGCCCCCGAGACAGGAACACTGAAGCTTTCTTT. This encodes CASSPRDRNTEAFF.

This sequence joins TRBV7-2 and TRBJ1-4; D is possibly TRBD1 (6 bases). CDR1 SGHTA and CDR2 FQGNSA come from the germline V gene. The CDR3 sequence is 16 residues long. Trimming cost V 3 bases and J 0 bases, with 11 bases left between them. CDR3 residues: CASSFTGTPTNEKLFF. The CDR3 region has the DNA TGTGCCAGCAGCTTTACAGGGACCCCAACTAATGAAAAACTGTTTTTT.

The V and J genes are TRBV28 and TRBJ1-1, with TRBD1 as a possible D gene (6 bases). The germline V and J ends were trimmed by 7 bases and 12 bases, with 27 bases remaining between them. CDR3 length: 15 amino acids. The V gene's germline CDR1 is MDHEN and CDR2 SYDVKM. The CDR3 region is CASTPVVLMRTEPFF. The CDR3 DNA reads TGTGCCAGCACCCCCGTTGTTTTGATGAGGACAGAACCTTTCTTT.

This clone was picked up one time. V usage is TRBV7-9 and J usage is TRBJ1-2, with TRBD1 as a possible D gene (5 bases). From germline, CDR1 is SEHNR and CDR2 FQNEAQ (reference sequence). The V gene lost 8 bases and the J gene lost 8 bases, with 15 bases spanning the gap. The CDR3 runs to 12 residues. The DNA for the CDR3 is TGTGCCAGCTTTAAACAGGTGGGGGGCTACACCTTC. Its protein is CASFKQVGGYTF.

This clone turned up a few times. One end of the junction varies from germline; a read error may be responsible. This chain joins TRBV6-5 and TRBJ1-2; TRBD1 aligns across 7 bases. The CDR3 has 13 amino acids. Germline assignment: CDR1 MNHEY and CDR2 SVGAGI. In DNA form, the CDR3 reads TGTGCCAGCAGCCCACCGGGACAGAGCTACGGGTTCTTC. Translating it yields CASSPPGQSYGFF.

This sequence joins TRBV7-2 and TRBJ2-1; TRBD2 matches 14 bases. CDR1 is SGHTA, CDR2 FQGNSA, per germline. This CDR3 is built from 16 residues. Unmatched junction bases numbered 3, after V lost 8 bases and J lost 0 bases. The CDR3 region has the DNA TGTGCCAGCGGGACTAGCGGGAGTAGCTCCTACAATGAGCAGTTCTTC. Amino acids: CASGTSGSSSYNEQFF.

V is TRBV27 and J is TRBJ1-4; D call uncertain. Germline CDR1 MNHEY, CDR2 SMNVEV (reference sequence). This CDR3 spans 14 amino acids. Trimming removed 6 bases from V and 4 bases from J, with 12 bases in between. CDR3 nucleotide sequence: TGTGCCAGCAGCTCGGGAAGTATTAATGAAAAACTGTTTTTT. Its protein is CASSSGSINEKLFF.

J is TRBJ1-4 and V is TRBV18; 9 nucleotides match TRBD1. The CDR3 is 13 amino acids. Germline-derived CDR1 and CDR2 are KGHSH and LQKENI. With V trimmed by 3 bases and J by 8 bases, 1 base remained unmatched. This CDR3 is CASSPGQGEKLFF. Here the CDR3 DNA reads TGTGCCAGCTCACCCGGACAGGGGGAAAAACTGTTTTTT.

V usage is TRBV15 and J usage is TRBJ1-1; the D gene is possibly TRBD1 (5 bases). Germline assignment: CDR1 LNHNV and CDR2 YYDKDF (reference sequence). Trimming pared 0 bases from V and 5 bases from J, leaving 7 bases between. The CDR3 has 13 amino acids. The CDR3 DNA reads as TGTGCCACCAGCAGAGATCGGGGGACTGAAGCTTTCTTT. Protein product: CATSRDRGTEAFF. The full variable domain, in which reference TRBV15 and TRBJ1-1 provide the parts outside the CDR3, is DAMVIQNPRYQVTQFGKPVTLSCSQTLNHNVMYWYQQKSSQAPKLLFHYYDKDFNNEADTPDNFQSRRPNTSFCFLDIRSPGLGDTAMYLCATSRDRGTEAFFGQGTRLTVV.